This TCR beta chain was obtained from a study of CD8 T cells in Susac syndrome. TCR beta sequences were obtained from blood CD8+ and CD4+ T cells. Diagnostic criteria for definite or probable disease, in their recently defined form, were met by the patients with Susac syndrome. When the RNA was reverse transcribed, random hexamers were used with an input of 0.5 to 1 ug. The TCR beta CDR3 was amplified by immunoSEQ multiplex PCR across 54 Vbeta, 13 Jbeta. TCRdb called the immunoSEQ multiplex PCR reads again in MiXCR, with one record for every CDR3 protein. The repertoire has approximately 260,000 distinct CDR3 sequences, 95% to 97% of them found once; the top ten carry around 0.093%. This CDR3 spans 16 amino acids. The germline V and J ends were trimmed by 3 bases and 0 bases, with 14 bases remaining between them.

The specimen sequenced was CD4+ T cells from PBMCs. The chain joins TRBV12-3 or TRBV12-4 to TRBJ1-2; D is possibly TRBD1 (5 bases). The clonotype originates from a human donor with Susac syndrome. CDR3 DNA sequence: TGTGCCAGCAGTTTCTTGGCCAGGGCATCTAACTATGGCTACACCTTC. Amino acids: CASSFLARASNYGYTF.